A selection of T cell receptor beta chains follows, all from one sample in a study of CD8 T cells in Susac syndrome. TCRdb re-called the immunoSEQ multiplex PCR reads through MiXCR, storing one row per CDR3 protein. In the table there are about 240,000 distinct CDR3 sequences, less than 96% of which are singletons. The sample was CD4+ T cells from PBMCs. These receptors were taken from a human donor with Susac syndrome. The conserved cysteine and the conserved F or W are not part of the CDR3 here. Fields, in order: V gene, clone size, D gene, CDR3 protein. A D gene is named only where the DNA matches it firmly. Size values are once, few and many counts, or a class for expanded clones, and some rows have none.

v_call: TRBV12-5
clone_size: -
d_call: -
cdr3_aa: ASGTDRRTGELF

v_call: TRBV7-3
clone_size: -
d_call: -
cdr3_aa: ASSLYLASSYEQY

v_call: TRBV9
clone_size: -
d_call: TRBD2
cdr3_aa: ASSVLGRERTYEQY

v_call: TRBV13
clone_size: once
d_call: TRBD1
cdr3_aa: ASSVPGQGGEQY

v_call: TRBV29-1
clone_size: -
d_call: -
cdr3_aa: SAHRAQETQY

v_call: TRBV29-1
clone_size: -
d_call: -
cdr3_aa: SVICIQY

v_call: TRBV12-3/TRBV12-4
clone_size: -
d_call: -
cdr3_aa: ASSLGGWGAYEQY

v_call: TRBV30
clone_size: -
d_call: -
cdr3_aa: ASRDSLEEKLF

v_call: TRBV29-1
clone_size: -
d_call: TRBD2
cdr3_aa: SYLAGLAGHEDSTDTQY

v_call: TRBV2
clone_size: -
d_call: TRBD1
cdr3_aa: ASSASGQGNTEAF

v_call: TRBV5-1
clone_size: -
d_call: -
cdr3_aa: ASSLDSLGQNQKRPYEQY

v_call: TRBV20-1
clone_size: -
d_call: -
cdr3_aa: SAKISGKIGNQPQH

v_call: TRBV28
clone_size: few
d_call: -
cdr3_aa: ASSSGTNYGYT

v_call: TRBV20-1
clone_size: -
d_call: -
cdr3_aa: SAVIPQGGVNTEAF

v_call: TRBV6-5
clone_size: once
d_call: -
cdr3_aa: ASSYQRDGRNQPQH

v_call: TRBV20-1
clone_size: -
d_call: TRBD1
cdr3_aa: SAGRTGVGRYEQY

v_call: TRBV20-1
clone_size: -
d_call: -
cdr3_aa: SAPSSYNEQF

v_call: TRBV29-1
clone_size: -
d_call: -
cdr3_aa: SVTLRNEQF

v_call: TRBV30
clone_size: -
d_call: -
cdr3_aa: ACLLNGGNIQY

v_call: TRBV5-4
clone_size: -
d_call: -
cdr3_aa: ASSLQGPLSGANVLI

v_call: TRBV6-5
clone_size: -
d_call: TRBD1
cdr3_aa: ATRPSDRGIYEQY

v_call: TRBV28
clone_size: -
d_call: -
cdr3_aa: ASSTPKGVREKLF

v_call: TRBV5-1
clone_size: -
d_call: -
cdr3_aa: ASSNSIGGTEAF

v_call: TRBV6-4
clone_size: -
d_call: -
cdr3_aa: ASSRVGGEQF

v_call: TRBV29-1
clone_size: -
d_call: -
cdr3_aa: SVEGTAVKGTQY

v_call: TRBV20-1
clone_size: -
d_call: TRBD2
cdr3_aa: SAIAGGLAGRNEQF

v_call: TRBV9
clone_size: -
d_call: TRBD1
cdr3_aa: ASSVGQGPYEQY

v_call: TRBV20-1
clone_size: -
d_call: TRBD2
cdr3_aa: SAAGENEQF

v_call: TRBV5-1
clone_size: -
d_call: -
cdr3_aa: ASSFDGNTGELF

v_call: TRBV7-2
clone_size: -
d_call: -
cdr3_aa: ASKRSATQDEQF

v_call: TRBV20-1
clone_size: -
d_call: -
cdr3_aa: SARDSREGRSQH

v_call: TRBV29-1
clone_size: -
d_call: -
cdr3_aa: SAGTVVNTEAF

v_call: TRBV11-3
clone_size: -
d_call: TRBD2
cdr3_aa: ASSLRSGSSYNEQF

v_call: TRBV20-1
clone_size: -
d_call: -
cdr3_aa: SVPDTNSGNTIY

v_call: TRBV7-8
clone_size: once
d_call: TRBD1
cdr3_aa: ASSLVLVDRAY

v_call: TRBV6-6
clone_size: -
d_call: -
cdr3_aa: ASTLLGANTEAF

v_call: TRBV12-3/TRBV12-4
clone_size: -
d_call: -
cdr3_aa: ASSPEGNQPQH

v_call: TRBV20-1
clone_size: -
d_call: TRBD2
cdr3_aa: SARGEEGGSYEQY

v_call: TRBV29-1
clone_size: -
d_call: -
cdr3_aa: SVSDSRSYGYT

v_call: TRBV4-1
clone_size: -
d_call: -
cdr3_aa: ASSQESRAQF

v_call: TRBV29-1
clone_size: -
d_call: TRBD2
cdr3_aa: SVANGLAASYEQY

v_call: TRBV28
clone_size: -
d_call: TRBD1
cdr3_aa: ASRLQGARFYEQY

v_call: TRBV14
clone_size: once
d_call: -
cdr3_aa: ASSQGRAPGPYGYT

v_call: TRBV7-9
clone_size: -
d_call: -
cdr3_aa: ASGLRNEQF

v_call: TRBV20-1
clone_size: -
d_call: -
cdr3_aa: SARLPGLYNEQF

v_call: TRBV2
clone_size: -
d_call: TRBD1
cdr3_aa: ASSALGQSNTEAF

v_call: TRBV7-2
clone_size: -
d_call: -
cdr3_aa: ASSPPGAFYEQY

v_call: TRBV20-1
clone_size: -
d_call: -
cdr3_aa: SARGGENEGGYT

v_call: TRBV14
clone_size: -
d_call: TRBD1
cdr3_aa: ASSQEGYRDRRRQPQH

v_call: TRBV3-1
clone_size: -
d_call: -
cdr3_aa: ASSLRQGGNTGELF

v_call: TRBV3-1
clone_size: -
d_call: TRBD2
cdr3_aa: ASSSGLAGFNEQF

v_call: TRBV18
clone_size: -
d_call: -
cdr3_aa: ASSPETAANQPQH

v_call: TRBV3-1
clone_size: -
d_call: -
cdr3_aa: ASSQDLAQPQH

v_call: TRBV20-1
clone_size: -
d_call: -
cdr3_aa: SARDPRAFSAEQF

v_call: TRBV3-1
clone_size: -
d_call: -
cdr3_aa: ASSRNHEQF

v_call: TRBV3-1
clone_size: -
d_call: TRBD2
cdr3_aa: ASSHSGRGYNEQF

v_call: TRBV7-2
clone_size: -
d_call: TRBD1
cdr3_aa: ASSFEIHRGRSSETQY

v_call: TRBV4-2
clone_size: -
d_call: TRBD2
cdr3_aa: ASSQVLAGTSEQF